The subject of this entry is one TCR beta chain. It has no known antigen specificity. Read coverage stops 3 residues before the CDR3 terminus; the germline J gene supplies the remainder. This record belongs to a study of T cells in women clearing cervical HPV infection (dated 2018 in TCRdb). Notes on the research overall: Cases were roughly 24 women with histologically confirmed HPV16-related CIN3 or worse, including a couple of invasive cancers. Blood from cases was drawn at the visit where the lesion was first identified, while blood from controls was drawn once the infection was no longer detected. For cases, a median interval of approximately 150 days, with an interquartile range of about 90 to 210 days, was observed between lesion detection and blood sampling. A median age of roughly 33 years was observed in cases versus roughly 38 in controls, and no significant differences in baseline characteristics were found. Cases were matched to controls by age within five years and by the year the sample was collected. HLA typing was available for only a few women, so HLA type could not be excluded as a confounder. This exploratory proof-of-principle case-control study, nested within the Guanacaste HPV Natural History Study in Costa Rica, compared TCR repertoires among women with different cervical HPV16 outcomes. The controls were around 26 women whose single incident HPV16 infection cleared within 12 months with no development of precancer or cancer. Five blinded duplicates per group were added as quality controls, giving 60 or so samples: 50 or so participants and roughly 10 replicates. The parent cohort enrolled 10,049 women aged 18 or older in Guanacaste, Costa Rica, during about 1992 to 1995 and followed them for 6 to 7 years. General conclusions and limits of the study: Because the number of T cells per sample was unknown, the richness differences could reflect varying T-cell content rather than repertoire biology. Cases were distinguished from controls with an estimated AUC of almost 0.85 by random forest classifiers combining richness and V gene abundances. TCR repertoire richness was significantly higher in CIN3+ cases than in controls across sequencing depths, while evenness did not differ. TRBV6-7 relative abundance was lower in cases than in controls (roughly 0.11% versus 0.16%; Bonferroni P = 0.0008). The cross-sectional design could not show whether associations preceded infection or resulted from it; effector/memory subsets and HPV-specific T cells were not isolated.

Every participant had a single incident cervical HPV16 infection, and prevalent HPV16 infections were excluded. Cervical HPV DNA was detected with MY09/MY11 PCR, and genotyping was done with dot-blot hybridization. Around 14 mL of heparinized blood was centrifuged, after which the buffy coat was aliquoted, frozen at -30 degrees C, and then stored at -80 degrees C. Genomic DNA was extracted from buffy coat specimens using QIAGEN kits. TCR beta CDR3 regions were amplified by multiplex PCR using the immunoSEQ assay from an average of about 1.2 ug genomic DNA per sample. The assay corrected primer bias using a complete synthetic TCR repertoire to establish an amplification baseline. Amplicons were sequenced on the Illumina platform. Regarding the original processing steps: Sequence errors were corrected by clustering with frequency ratios and a modified nearest-neighbor algorithm, and the sequences were then analyzed in the immunoSEQ Analyzer using IMGT gene definitions. At each rarefaction depth, TCR richness and evenness were averaged across 20 rarefaction repeats, and any sample with fewer sequences than the depth was left out. Relative abundances of V, D and J genes were compared between groups using Wilcoxon rank sum tests, with FDR correction applied. For the blinded duplicates, the intraclass correlation was 95% to 96% for TCR richness and averaged about 77% across about 66 gene segments. In TCRdb, the immuneACCESS table is reduced to in-frame sequences with V and J assigned. These tables do not hold every clone; where another copy was compared, an unresolved V gene accounts for under half, and the others remain unexplained. V and J calls and clone size follow that table, whereas D and trimming were derived from the DNA. The table for this sample lists around 35,000 clones. The biggest ten clones account for roughly 1.5% of the sample.

The CDR3 goes from the cysteine to the phenylalanine over 15 residues. The 36 bases shown cover part of the CDR3, and their frame starts at base 1. At the junction V is shortened by 7 bases and J by 0 bases, with 18 bases in between. The CDR1 and CDR2 encoded by the germline V gene are SQVTM and ANQGSEA. The V and J genes are TRBV29-1 and TRBJ1-1; the D gene is perhaps TRBD1, on 6 matching bases. The clonotype comes from a woman between 18 and 70 years old with a cervical HPV16 infection that either progressed to CIN3+ or cleared (not recorded which). The sequencing input was blood buffy coat. CDR3 bases read: TGCAGCGCGAGGTGGGGGGGCCGGGTGAACACTGAA. Its product reads: CSARWGGRVNTE. The entire CDR3 protein reads CSARWGGRVNTEAFF. The entire variable domain, with the stretches around the CDR3 drawn from the reference TRBV29-1 and TRBJ1-1 proteins, is SAVISQKPSRDICQRGTSLTIQCQVDSQVTMMFWYRQQPGQSLTLIATANQGSEATYESGFVIDKFPISRPNLTFSTLTVSNMSPEDSSIYLCSARWGGRVNTEAFFGQGTRLTVV.